Below, 10 T cell receptor beta chains from the same sample are listed, as sequenced in a study of T cells expressing NK-cell markers. Reprocessing the 5' RACE reads, TCRdb reports a single entry for every CDR3 protein and omits DNA. The sample has about half a million distinct CDR3 sequences, and its top ten clones hold roughly 1.4%. The sample taken for sequencing was blood T cells: a sorted CD56 or NKG2C T cell subset, CD4+ or CD8+ T cells, or bulk PBMC T cells (not recorded which). The receptors shown here come from a woman aged 45-59 years in good health.

This chain's CDR3 is CASSPKRFRVEQFF. The chain joins TRBV3-1 to TRBJ2-1. The germline CDR1 and CDR2 sequences are LGHDT and YNNKEL (reference sequence). This CDR3 has 14 residues.

This chain joins TRBV5-5 and TRBJ2-1. The CDR3 contains 14 residues. In germline, CDR1 is SGHKS, CDR2 YYEKEE (reference sequence). The CDR3 loop is CASSGQGSYNEQFF.

V is TRBV5-1 and J is TRBJ1-1. Germline assignment: CDR1 SGHRS and CDR2 YFSETQ. The CDR3 sequence is 14 residues long. The CDR3: CASSLGGGSTEAFF.

The chain links TRBV4-2 to TRBJ2-3; with no DNA, the TCRdb D assignment of TRBD2 cannot be verified. The germline CDR1 and CDR2 sequences are LGHNA and YNFKEQ. The CDR3 length is 16 residues. CDR3 protein: CASSPGWSGTADTQYF.

The chain joins TRBV27 to TRBJ2-2; the TCRdb call, TRBD1, lacks DNA for checking. This CDR3 has 16 residues. Germline-derived CDR1 and CDR2 are MNHEY and SMNVEV (reference sequence). CDR3 sequence reads: CASSRLGQGFSGELFF.

The J gene is TRBJ2-2, the V gene TRBV9; as DNA is missing, the TRBD2 call by TCRdb cannot be tested. Germline V lookup: CDR1 SGDLS, CDR2 YYNGEE. The CDR3 runs to 15 residues. CDR3 region: CASSVSSGGTGELFF.

The V call is TRBV20-1, the J call TRBJ2-1; TCRdb gives TRBD2 as the D gene, but with no DNA this cannot be confirmed. The CDR3 spans 15 residues. Germline V gene lookup returns CDR1 DFQATT and CDR2 SNEGSKA (reference sequence). The CDR3 sequence: CSARDGEYSYNEQFF.

The chain links TRBV6-5 to TRBJ2-7; as DNA is missing, the TRBD2 call by TCRdb cannot be tested. Germline CDR1 and CDR2: MNHEY and SVGAGI. The CDR3 sequence is 15 residues long. The CDR3 is CASSYSTSGRLEQYF.

The genes are TRBV5-4 and TRBJ2-1; the TCRdb call, TRBD1, lacks DNA for checking. CDR3 length: 14 amino acids. Looked up from germline, CDR1 is SGHNT and CDR2 is YYREEE (reference sequence). CDR3 amino acids: CASSLGQGNNEQFF.

This rearrangement joins TRBV29-1 to TRBJ2-1; TCRdb gives TRBD2 as the D gene, but with no DNA this cannot be confirmed. Germline V gene sequence: CDR1 SQVTM, CDR2 ANQGSEA. The CDR3 is 16 residues long. CDR3 in amino acids: CSVAPLSSGTYNEQFF.